A single sample is the source of the 31 T cell receptor beta chains below, sequenced in a study of shared clonotypes between healthy human individuals. Libraries were prepared by immunoSEQ multiplex PCR; TCRdb keeps only in-frame clonotypes and omits some of them. The sample yields roughly 380,000 clones, 90% to 97% seen once. The source material was memory CD8+ T cells sorted from blood. As to subset: CD45RO+ cells pooled with CCR7-negative TemRA cells. These TCRs come from a young man in good health.

The J gene is TRBJ2-5, the V gene TRBV11-3, with a tentative D call TRBD2 (5 bases). Trimming removed 5 bases from V and 4 bases from J, with 8 bases in between. CDR3 size: 12 residues. In germline, CDR1 is SGHNT, CDR2 YENEEA. CDR3: CASSTRAETQYF. The CDR3 DNA follows: TGTGCCAGCAGCACGAGGGCAGAGACCCAGTACTTC.

The chain couples TRBV30 to TRBJ2-2; the D gene is possibly TRBD1 (6 bases). Germline V lookup: CDR1 GTSNPN, CDR2 SVGIG (reference sequence). The CDR3 has 14 amino acids. Trimming cost V 3 bases and J 2 bases, with 10 bases left between them. The CDR3 nucleotides read TGTGCCTGGAGGGCCGGGACAAACACCGGGGAGCTGTTTTTT. This sequence encodes CAWRAGTNTGELFF.

The V call is TRBV5-1, the J call TRBJ2-2; no reliable D call. Germline lookup yields CDR1 SGHRS and CDR2 YFSETQ. CDR3 length: 16 amino acids. V gave up 1 base and J gave up 2 bases, with 12 bases separating them. CDR3 sequence reads: CASSLLPRVNTGELFF. As DNA, the CDR3 is TGCGCCAGCAGCTTGCTCCCAAGGGTCAACACCGGGGAGCTGTTTTTT.

J is TRBJ2-1 and V is TRBV13, with unresolved D. The CDR3 consists of 20 residues. Trimming pared 6 bases from V and 0 bases from J, leaving 27 bases between. The germline V gene has CDR1 PRHDT and CDR2 FYEKMQ (reference sequence). The CDR3 is CASRKVTHLFRQSSYNEQFF. The CDR3 nucleotides are TGTGCCAGCAGAAAAGTAACCCACCTCTTTCGGCAGAGCTCCTACAATGAGCAGTTCTTC. Looking up the rest from reference TRBV13 and TRBJ2-1 gives the full variable domain: AAGVIQSPRHLIKEKRETATLKCYPIPRHDTVYWYQQGPGQDPQFLISFYEKMQSDKGSIPDRFSAQQFSDYHSELNMSSLELGDSALYFCASRKVTHLFRQSSYNEQFFGPGTRLTVL.

The V call is TRBV25-1, the J call TRBJ2-5; 7 bases fit TRBD2. V lost 0 bases and J lost 10; bases outside the gene matches: 11. The CDR3 spans 15 residues. Germline CDR1 MGHDK, CDR2 SYGVNS. The CDR3 bases are TGTGCCAGCAGTGAATATGGGGGGACTTTAGCGGGCCAGTACTTC. Translating gives CASSEYGGTLAGQYF.

V usage is TRBV5-1 and J usage is TRBJ2-1; D remains unclear. The CDR3 consists of 18 residues. V lost 0 bases and J 6 bases, leaving 22 bases between the germline ends. Germline-derived CDR1 and CDR2 are SGHRS and YFSETQ. The CDR3: CASSLVGSGYRMSNEQFF. The CDR3 nucleotides read TGCGCCAGCAGCTTGGTGGGAAGTGGTTACCGAATGTCCAATGAGCAGTTCTTC.

This chain links TRBV19 with TRBJ2-3; D is perhaps TRBD2 (5 bases). V gave up 10 bases and J gave up 2 bases, with 13 bases separating them. CDR3 length equals 13 residues. Germline-derived CDR1 and CDR2 are LNHDA and SQIVND (reference sequence). CDR3 bases: TGTGCCACTTCTAGCAGCTCCACAGATACGCAGTATTTT. Residues: CATSSSSTDTQYF.

In its sample, this clone was seen once. The chain is built from TRBV5-1 and TRBJ2-7, with D perhaps assigned TRBD1 or TRBD2 (5 bases each). The CDR3 loop spans 14 amino acids. Per germline, CDR1 SGHRS and CDR2 YFSETQ. Between the trimmed V and J ends, which lost 1 base and 0 bases, there was a span of 8 bases. Here the CDR3 DNA reads TGCGCCAGCAGCTTGTTGGGGGTCTCCTACGAGCAGTACTTC. It codes for CASSLLGVSYEQYF.

The rearrangement uses TRBV6-5 and TRBJ2-7, with a possible D match to TRBD2 (5 bases). Trimming removed 6 bases from V and 0 bases from J, with 15 bases in between. The CDR3 consists of 15 residues. Germline V gives CDR1 MNHEY, CDR2 SVGAGI. CDR3 bases: TGTGCCAGCAGCCCGTCAGCGGTGAGCTCCTACGAGCAGTACTTC. This sequence encodes CASSPSAVSSYEQYF.

The chain has TRBV7-9 and TRBJ2-2; D is uncertain. This CDR3 has 14 amino acids. The germline CDR1 and CDR2 sequences are SEHNR and FQNEAQ (reference sequence). Deletions cut 1 base from V and 4 bases from J, with 7 bases between. The CDR3 loop is CASSLDWGTGELFF. The CDR3 nucleotides are TGTGCCAGCAGCTTAGACTGGGGCACCGGGGAGCTGTTTTTT.

V usage is TRBV6-5 and J usage is TRBJ1-1, with 7 positions matching TRBD1. CDR3 length: 14 residues. Germline V gene sequence: CDR1 MNHEY, CDR2 SVGAGI. J lost 4 bases, V lost 8 bases, and 10 bases had no gene match. CDR3 nucleotides: TGTGCCAGCGGTATCTCAGGGGGGGGCACTGAAGCTTTCTTT. Translation gives CASGISGGGTEAFF.

The V and J genes are TRBV7-9 and TRBJ2-1; D unclear. Looked up from germline, CDR1 is SEHNR and CDR2 is FQNEAQ (reference sequence). With 7 bases removed from V and 1 base from J, the gap between germline ends came to 5 bases. CDR3 length: 12 amino acids. The chain's CDR3 is CASTPSYNEQFF. CDR3 in DNA: TGTGCCAGCACCCCGTCCTACAATGAGCAGTTCTTC.

The chain combines TRBV6-1 with TRBJ2-1, with unresolved D. The CDR3 covers 11 residues. In germline, CDR1 is MNHNS, CDR2 SASEGT. V gave up 3 bases and J gave up 6 bases, with 3 bases separating them. CDR3 sequence reads: CASSEPNEQFF. The CDR3 DNA reads as TGTGCCAGCAGTGAGCCCAATGAGCAGTTCTTC.

In the case of this clone: At the DNA level, this CDR3 is encoded by other sequences in the same sample as well. The chain recombines TRBV6-5 with TRBJ2-7, with a tentative D call TRBD1 (5 bases). CDR1 is MNHEY and CDR2 is SVGAGI in the germline V gene. V was clipped by 6 bases and J by 4 bases, with 7 bases between them. The CDR3 loop spans 11 amino acids. The CDR3 reads CASRAGYEQYF. The DNA for the CDR3 is TGTGCCAGCAGGGCAGGGTACGAGCAGTACTTC.

As DNA, the CDR3 is TGTGCCAGCAGTTACTCGAACAGAGGGACGCGGGATACGCAGTATTTT. It translates to CASSYSNRGTRDTQYF. The rearrangement links TRBV6-5 to TRBJ2-3; D possibly uses TRBD1 or TRBD2 (5 bases each). The CDR3 spans 16 residues. Trimming shortened V by 0 bases and J by 6 bases, and 16 bases separated the two germline ends. Germline-derived CDR1 and CDR2 are MNHEY and SVGAGI.

The rearrangement uses TRBV29-1 and TRBJ1-1; unclear D gene. Germline V gene data show CDR1 as SQVTM and CDR2 as ANQGSEA. This CDR3 region has 14 residues. Trimming took off 7 bases at V and 0 bases at J, with 15 bases between the two ends. CDR3 region: CSADPWRLNTEAFF. Here the CDR3 DNA reads TGCAGCGCGGATCCTTGGAGATTGAACACTGAAGCTTTCTTT.

The V call is TRBV11-1, the J call TRBJ2-7, with D maybe TRBD1 (5 bases). Deletions cut 5 bases from V and 9 bases from J, with 14 bases between. This CDR3 has 12 amino acids. CDR1 SGHAT and CDR2 FQDESV come from the germline V gene (reference sequence). CDR3 bases: TGTGCCAGCAGCCCTCAGGGTTTCTGGCAGTACTTC. It yields the protein CASSPQGFWQYF.

The chain links TRBV28 to TRBJ2-5; D is possibly TRBD1 (6 bases). The CDR3 has 14 amino acids. Germline values: CDR1 MDHEN, CDR2 SYDVKM. Trimming took 5 bases from V and 5 from J, leaving 15 bases between them. The chain's CDR3 is CASSNGQTRETQYF. DNA of the CDR3: TGTGCCAGCAGTAACGGACAGACCCGGGAGACCCAGTACTTC. Full variable domain (remainder filled in from reference TRBV28 and TRBJ2-5): DVKVTQSSRYLVKRTGEKVFLECVQDMDHENMFWYRQDPGLGLRLIYFSYDVKMKEKGDIPEGYSVSREKKERFSLILESASTNQTSMYLCASSNGQTRETQYFGPGTRLLVL.

This sequence joins TRBV28 and TRBJ2-7; D uncertain. Per the germline V gene, CDR1 is MDHEN and CDR2 is SYDVKM. V dropped 6 bases and J dropped 3 bases, with 18 bases sitting between them. The length of the CDR3 is 15 residues. The DNA of the CDR3 is TGTGCCAGCAGATCCTACAGTTACCCACACTACGAGCAGTACTTC. Protein product: CASRSYSYPHYEQYF.

The chain combines TRBV30 with TRBJ1-1; D possibly corresponds to TRBD1 (6 bases). Trimming cost V 7 bases and J 4 bases, with 13 bases left between them. The CDR3 runs to 12 residues. Germline V gene data show CDR1 as GTSNPN and CDR2 as SVGIG (reference sequence). Written as DNA, the CDR3 is TGTGCCTCTAAGCGGGGGGCCACTGAAGCTTTCTTT. Amino acid sequence: CASKRGATEAFF.

This chain connects TRBV7-9 to TRBJ2-3, with TRBD1 matching over 7 bases. CDR3 length: 15 amino acids. The germline gives CDR1 SEHNR, CDR2 FQNEAQ (reference sequence). V trimming: 6 bases; J trimming: 0 bases; junction bases outside the gene matches: 6. The CDR3 loop is CASRRDSQSTDTQYF. The DNA of the CDR3 is TGTGCCAGCAGACGGGACAGTCAAAGCACAGATACGCAGTATTTT.

Only one count was recorded for this clone. V is TRBV5-8 and J is TRBJ2-5; 11 bases are a match to TRBD2. Looked up from germline, CDR1 is SGHTS and CDR2 is YDEGEE. The CDR3 sequence is 18 residues long. J gave up 1 base and V 4 bases, and 12 bases lay outside the gene matches. In DNA, the CDR3 is TGTGCCAGCAGCGTTACACCCGGGACTAGCGGTCCCCAAGAGACCCAGTACTTC. Encoded protein: CASSVTPGTSGPQETQYF.

V gene TRBV6-6 combines with J gene TRBJ2-7, with 10 nucleotides matching TRBD2. From germline, CDR1 is MNHNY and CDR2 SVGAGI (reference sequence). This CDR3 is 16 amino acids long. Trimming at V came to 4 bases and at J to 2 bases, leaving 8 bases not matched to a gene. Here the CDR3 reads CASSFLPLAGPYEQYF. CDR3 coding DNA: TGTGCCAGCAGTTTCCTTCCACTAGCGGGGCCCTACGAGCAGTACTTC.

V is TRBV5-6 and J is TRBJ1-4, with D hard to call. CDR3 length: 15 amino acids. Trimming pared 0 bases from V and 4 bases from J, leaving 10 bases between. The germline V gene has CDR1 SGHDT and CDR2 YYEEEE. In DNA form, the CDR3 reads TGTGCCAGCAGCTTGGGAGGAACCTTTAATGAAAAACTGTTTTTT. Its translation is CASSLGGTFNEKLFF.

This clone came up once. The V and J genes are TRBV5-1 and TRBJ2-7, with D perhaps matching TRBD1 or TRBD2 (6 bases each). The germline V gene encodes CDR1 SGHRS and CDR2 YFSETQ. V gave up 4 bases and J gave up 1 base, with 12 bases separating them. The CDR3 runs to 14 residues. DNA for the CDR3: TGCGCCAGCAGCCGGGGGCAGGGTTCCTACGAGCAGTACTTC. Encoded protein: CASSRGQGSYEQYF.

The genes are TRBV27 and TRBJ2-7; D is unresolved. Trimming pared 6 bases from V and 5 bases from J, leaving 20 bases between. The CDR3 extends over 15 amino acids. Per germline, CDR1 MNHEY and CDR2 SMNVEV (reference sequence). In nucleotides, the CDR3 is TGTGCCAGCAGCCACAACCCCGGGCCGTGGGACGAGCAGTACTTC. This codes for CASSHNPGPWDEQYF.

This chain joins TRBV28 and TRBJ2-4; D remains unclear. The CDR3 spans 12 residues. V shed 4 bases and J shed 1 base, with 2 bases lying between them. Germline V lookup: CDR1 MDHEN, CDR2 SYDVKM. The CDR3 here is CASSWAKNIQYF. For the CDR3, the DNA is TGTGCCAGCAGTTGGGCCAAAAACATTCAGTACTTC. Complete variable domain (other parts from reference TRBV28 and TRBJ2-4): DVKVTQSSRYLVKRTGEKVFLECVQDMDHENMFWYRQDPGLGLRLIYFSYDVKMKEKGDIPEGYSVSREKKERFSLILESASTNQTSMYLCASSWAKNIQYFGAGTRLSVL.

The V call is TRBV7-9, the J call TRBJ2-7; 9 bases align to TRBD2. CDR1 is SEHNR and CDR2 is FQNEAQ in the germline V gene (reference sequence). Germline trimming cut 2 bases from V and 3 bases from J; bases unmatched to any gene: 8. The CDR3 length is 16 residues. The CDR3 DNA sequence: TGTGCCAGCAGCTTAAGCGTGGCGGGAGGGGTCTACGAGCAGTACTTC. Its protein product is CASSLSVAGGVYEQYF.

The chain has TRBV7-9 and TRBJ1-2; D possibly corresponds to TRBD1 (6 bases). The CDR3 covers 13 residues. Germline V gene data show CDR1 as SEHNR and CDR2 as FQNEAQ (reference sequence). The V and J ends lost 7 bases and 6 bases respectively, with 15 bases between them. DNA of the CDR3: TGTGCCAGCACCCCGGACAGAAGCAATGGCTACACCTTC. It is translated as CASTPDRSNGYTF.

This chain connects TRBV6-1 to TRBJ1-4, with TRBD1 identical over 9 bases. V shed 6 bases and J 5 bases; nucleotides not matched to a gene: 7. The CDR3 consists of 15 residues. Germline V gene lookup returns CDR1 MNHNS and CDR2 SASEGT. CDR3 bases: TGTGCCAGCAGCCACCAGACAGGGGGAAATGAAAAACTGTTTTTT. This gives the protein CASSHQTGGNEKLFF.

The chain recombines TRBV7-2 with TRBJ2-7; D might be TRBD1 (5 bases). Germline CDR1 reads SGHTA; CDR2 reads FQGNSA. V dropped 2 bases and J dropped 3 bases, with 17 bases sitting between them. The CDR3 has 16 amino acids. The chain's CDR3 is CASSLYEAGQGYEQYF. CDR3 bases: TGTGCCAGCAGCTTATACGAGGCAGGTCAGGGCTACGAGCAGTACTTC.